Listed here is a single T cell receptor beta chain. One end of the junction fails to match germline, which may point to a read error. PCR was performed a second time for about 7 to 12 cycles using a sample-barcoded 5' primer and a J-beta primer mix. MiXCR was run by TCRdb on the 5' RACE reads, yielding one entry per CDR3 protein. This sample has fewer than 800,000 distinct CDR3 sequences, with about 30% found just once. The data derive from a study of blood T cells in healthy people across ages. Germline V lookup: CDR1 SNHLY, CDR2 FYNNEI. This CDR3 is built from 15 residues. The chain combines TRBV2 with TRBJ2-3; the match to TRBD1 covers 9 bases. Sequencing was carried out using blood. The clonotype originates from an elderly woman in good health. This CDR3 reads CAGSVTAGTGNTQYF. In DNA, the CDR3 is TGTGCCGGCAGTGTGACAGCGGGGACAGGGAATACGCAGTATTTT. The complete variable domain, with remaining parts taken from reference TRBV2 and TRBJ2-3, reads EPEVTQTPSHQVTQMGQEVILRCVPISNHLYFYWYRQILGQKVEFLVSFYNNEISEKSEIFDDQFSVERPDGSNFTLKIRSTKLEDSAMYFCAGSVTAGTGNTQYFGPGTRLTVL.